The 26 T cell receptor beta chains reported below all come from one sample, sequenced in a study of OX40 agonist ivuxolimab in advanced cancers. TCRdb keeps only in-frame clones here, not all; method: immunoSEQ multiplex PCR. This sample carries 50,000 or so clones, around nine tenths of them seen once, and the ten largest clones take 0.5% to 0.65%. Specimen: CD4+ or CD8+ T cells sorted from blood, collected in a trial of the OX40 agonist ivuxolimab. Source of these receptors: an adult with an advanced solid tumor such as melanoma, head and neck, liver or kidney cancer.

The V and J genes are TRBV5-1 and TRBJ2-3, with D unresolved. The CDR3 is made up of 14 amino acids. V was cut by 0 bases and J by 2 bases, with 7 bases left in between. Germline V gene lookup returns CDR1 SGHRS and CDR2 YFSETQ. CDR3 in amino acids: CASSLGTYTDTQYF. The CDR3 DNA sequence: TGCGCCAGCAGCTTGGGCACTTACACAGATACGCAGTATTTT. Complete variable domain (other parts from reference TRBV5-1 and TRBJ2-3): KAGVTQTPRYLIKTRGQQVTLSCSPISGHRSVSWYQQTPGQGLQFLFEYFSETQRNKGNFPGRFSGRQFSNSRSEMNVSTLELGDSALYLCASSLGTYTDTQYFGPGTRLTVL.

This clone was seen a handful of times. The rearrangement links TRBV7-8 to TRBJ2-3, with 10 bases lining up with TRBD2. V was clipped by 5 bases and J by 13 bases; unmatched bases: 9. In germline, CDR1 is SGHVS, CDR2 FQNEAQ. The CDR3 totals 13 residues. The CDR3 sequence is CASSPRRAGGEYF. CDR3 sequence (DNA): TGTGCCAGCAGCCCCCGGCGAGCGGGAGGGGAGTATTTT.

The chain employs TRBV6-5 and TRBJ2-1; tentative D call: TRBD2 (6 bases). The CDR3 loop spans 14 amino acids. Germline CDR1 is MNHEY and CDR2 is SVGAGI. Trimming removed 4 bases from V and 4 bases from J, with 11 bases in between. The DNA of the CDR3 is TGTGCCAGCAGTTTGGGGACTGCTTACAATGAGCAGTTCTTC. Its protein product is CASSLGTAYNEQFF.

The chain is built from TRBV6-5 and TRBJ1-2; D gene uncertain. The CDR3 loop spans 14 amino acids. Per germline, CDR1 MNHEY and CDR2 SVGAGI. V lost 3 bases and J 4 bases, leaving 12 bases between the germline ends. The CDR3 loop reads CASSYVTGAYGYTF. CDR3 bases: TGTGCCAGCAGTTATGTAACGGGCGCCTATGGCTACACCTTC.

The chain couples TRBV19 to TRBJ2-7; D not resolved. The CDR3 covers 8 residues. Germline assignment: CDR1 LNHDA and CDR2 SQIVND (reference sequence). This chain's CDR3 is CRLGEQYF. The CDR3 coding sequence is TGTAGGCTCGGCGAGCAGTACTTC.

The rearrangement joins TRBV7-3 to TRBJ1-1; TRBD1 matches at 8 bases. V lost 5 bases to trimming and J lost 5 bases; unmatched junction nucleotides: 4. Germline CDR1 is SGHTA and CDR2 is FQGTGA. The CDR3 is 13 amino acids. CDR3 amino acids: CASSTNRGTEAFF. The CDR3 bases are TGTGCCAGCAGCACAAACAGGGGGACTGAAGCTTTCTTT.

The rearrangement uses TRBV5-1 and TRBJ2-7, with D possibly matching TRBD1 (5 bases). From germline, CDR1 is SGHRS and CDR2 YFSETQ. The CDR3 has 15 amino acids. V shed 0 bases and J shed 7 bases, with 17 bases lying between them. CDR3 in amino acids: CASSLAGQGVGEQYF. CDR3 coding DNA: TGCGCCAGCAGCTTGGCCGGGCAGGGCGTGGGGGAGCAGTACTTC.

The sample holds a few counts of this clone. The chain carries TRBV7-8 and TRBJ1-2; tentatively, D is TRBD1 (5 bases). Trimming removed 1 base at V and 4 bases at J, with 10 bases between. Germline loops: CDR1 SGHVS, CDR2 FQNEAQ. The CDR3 is 14 residues long. In DNA, the CDR3 is TGTGCCAGCAGCTTAGGGGGGAATGCCTATGGCTACACCTTC. Protein: CASSLGGNAYGYTF.

The chain employs TRBV19 and TRBJ1-5; D unclear. CDR1 LNHDA and CDR2 SQIVND come from the germline V gene (reference sequence). The length of the CDR3 is 13 residues. The ends were cut back, 5 bases at V and 4 bases at J, with 9 bases in the middle. The CDR3 DNA sequence: TGTGCCAGTAGTTTCGACGGAAATCAGCCCCAGCATTTT. It translates to CASSFDGNQPQHF.

V gene TRBV11-2 combines with J gene TRBJ2-7; TRBD2 is a possible D gene (5 bases). The germline V gene encodes CDR1 SGHAT and CDR2 FQNNGV. The CDR3 has 14 residues. The V end lost 5 bases, the J end lost 0 bases, and 11 bases lay between the germline ends. This CDR3 is CASSLEASSYEQYF. The CDR3, as DNA: TGTGCCAGCAGCCTGGAGGCGAGCTCCTACGAGCAGTACTTC. The whole variable domain, filled in from reference TRBV11-2 and TRBJ2-7, reads EAGVAQSPRYKIIEKRQSVAFWCNPISGHATLYWYQQILGQGPKLLIQFQNNGVVDDSQLPKDRFSAERLKGVDSTLKIQPAKLEDSAVYLCASSLEASSYEQYFGPGTRLTVT.

The chain recombines TRBV27 with TRBJ2-2; 7 bases are a match to TRBD1. The CDR3 has 15 residues. The trim removed 6 bases at V and 7 bases at J, leaving 11 bases unmatched. Looked up from germline, CDR1 is MNHEY and CDR2 is SMNVEV (reference sequence). CDR3: CASRTNGQVVGELFF. In DNA form, the CDR3 reads TGTGCCAGCAGGACAAATGGACAGGTGGTCGGGGAGCTGTTTTTT.

The chain links TRBV2 to TRBJ1-2, with 8 bases fitting TRBD1. Trimming at V came to 7 bases and at J to 7 bases, leaving 2 bases not matched to a gene. This CDR3 is 11 amino acids long. CDR1 and CDR2 (germline): SNHLY, FYNNEI. The DNA for the CDR3 is TGTGCCAGCAAGACAGGGGTTGGCTACACCTTC. This gives the protein CASKTGVGYTF.

This rearrangement joins TRBV7-2 to TRBJ2-5, with TRBD2 matching 14 bases. Germline V lookup: CDR1 SGHTA, CDR2 FQGNSA. The CDR3 loop spans 15 amino acids. V shed 5 bases, J shed 5 bases, and the junction held 4 bases outside the gene matches. CDR3 in amino acids: CASSTRTSGRETQYF. For the CDR3, the DNA is TGTGCCAGCAGCACTCGGACTAGCGGGAGGGAGACCCAGTACTTC.

The sample holds one count of this clone. The gene calls are TRBV27 and TRBJ1-1; maybe TRBD1 (5 bases). Germline lookup yields CDR1 MNHEY and CDR2 SMNVEV (reference sequence). The CDR3 totals 16 residues. V was pared by 6 bases and J by 1 base, with 18 bases between. The chain's CDR3 is CASSLRQLGPNTEAFF. CDR3 DNA sequence: TGTGCCAGCAGCTTAAGACAGTTAGGGCCGAACACTGAAGCTTTCTTT.

V is TRBV7-8 and J is TRBJ2-1; 12 bases align to TRBD2. This CDR3 spans 17 amino acids. CDR1 and CDR2 from the germline V gene are SGHVS and FQNEAQ. After removal of 4 bases from V and 7 bases from J, the junction contained 11 bases not matched to a gene. The DNA of the CDR3 is TGTGCCAGCAGCTCCCAACCCAGAGGACTAGCGGGGAATGAGCAGTTCTTC. It encodes CASSSQPRGLAGNEQFF.

This rearrangement joins TRBV4-1 to TRBJ2-7; D call uncertain. With 0 bases removed from V and 2 bases from J, the gap between germline ends came to 11 bases. This CDR3 comprises 15 residues. CDR1 MGHRA and CDR2 YSYEKL come from the germline V gene. The CDR3, as DNA: TGCGCCAGCAGCCAAGACGAAGATTACCCCTACGAGCAGTACTTC. Translated, it gives CASSQDEDYPYEQYF.

The V gene is TRBV5-8, the J gene TRBJ1-2, with 7 bases lining up with TRBD1. The germline V gene encodes CDR1 SGHTS and CDR2 YDEGEE. Trimming took 2 bases from V and 3 from J; bases not matched to a gene: 10. This CDR3 contains 16 residues. This CDR3 reads CASSLITGASHYGYTF. The DNA for the CDR3 is TGTGCCAGCAGCTTAATTACAGGGGCATCACACTATGGCTACACCTTC.

J is TRBJ1-3 and V is TRBV2; TRBD1 matches 8 bases. Germline V lookup: CDR1 SNHLY, CDR2 FYNNEI. The V and J ends lost 8 bases and 1 base, in that order; junction bases with no gene match: 4. The CDR3 is 14 residues long. CDR3 region: CASGRGRSGNTIYF. The CDR3 DNA sequence: TGTGCCAGCGGCAGGGGGCGGTCTGGAAACACCATATATTTT.

The chain uses TRBV7-8 and TRBJ1-1; D not certain. The CDR3 contains 12 residues. V lost 0 bases, J lost 11 bases, and 10 bases lay in between. Per germline, CDR1 SGHVS and CDR2 FQNEAQ. DNA of the CDR3: TGTGCCAGCAGCTTAGCTTCAAACACCGCTTTCTTT. This encodes CASSLASNTAFF.

The chain uses TRBV29-1 and TRBJ1-4; D gene unclear. Germline V CDR1 and CDR2: SQVTM, ANQGSEA. This CDR3 is built from 14 residues. Trimming stripped 0 bases from V and 3 bases from J, with 8 bases between. The CDR3 loop reads CSVEDPRSNEKLFF. CDR3 DNA sequence: TGCAGCGTTGAAGATCCCAGGTCTAATGAAAAACTGTTTTTT. Together with reference TRBV29-1 and TRBJ1-4, the CDR3 gives the full variable domain: SAVISQKPSRDICQRGTSLTIQCQVDSQVTMMFWYRQQPGQSLTLIATANQGSEATYESGFVIDKFPISRPNLTFSTLTVSNMSPEDSSIYLCSVEDPRSNEKLFFGSGTQLSVL.

The CDR3 DNA sequence: TGCGCCAGCATCGACGATCTTCGGGATTGGGACTACGAGCAGTACTTC. Translating it yields CASIDDLRDWDYEQYF. V gene TRBV23-1 combines with J gene TRBJ2-7, with D maybe TRBD2 (5 bases). TRBV23-1 qualifies as an ORF whose function is uncertain. The CDR3 has 16 amino acids. V was pared by 7 bases and J by 3 bases, with 22 bases between.

The V call is TRBV7-3, the J call TRBJ2-1, with D possibly TRBD1 on 6 matching bases. Trimming shortened V by 4 bases and J by 2 bases, and 12 bases separated the two germline ends. This CDR3 is 15 amino acids long. Germline assignment: CDR1 SGHTA and CDR2 FQGTGA. CDR3 nucleotides: TGTGCCAGCAGCTCGACCCCAGGGGCCTACAATGAGCAGTTCTTC. It encodes CASSSTPGAYNEQFF.

The rearrangement links TRBV5-6 to TRBJ2-7; D gene ambiguous. The V end was cut by 0 bases, the J end by 3 bases, with 10 bases between. This CDR3 region has 14 residues. The germline V gene encodes CDR1 SGHDT and CDR2 YYEEEE. Written as DNA, the CDR3 is TGTGCCAGCAGCTTGGGACCTATCGGCTACGAGCAGTACTTC. As protein: CASSLGPIGYEQYF.

CDR3 in amino acids: CASSIEGGQPNTEAFF. The CDR3 DNA reads as TGTGCCAGTAGTATAGAGGGGGGACAACCGAACACTGAAGCTTTCTTT. The V call is TRBV19, the J call TRBJ1-1, with a tentative D call TRBD1 (6 bases). V lost 0 bases and J lost 1, with 12 bases in between. There are 16 residues in the CDR3. Germline V gives CDR1 LNHDA, CDR2 SQIVND (reference sequence).

V is TRBV10-2 and J is TRBJ2-7; TRBD2 agrees at 7 bases. V gave up 4 bases and J gave up 4 bases; unmatched junction bases: 4. The CDR3 extends over 13 amino acids. Germline CDR1 reads WSHSY; CDR2 reads SAAADI. For the CDR3, the DNA is TGCGCCAGCAGTGCGGCGGGAGAATACGAGCAGTACTTC. It translates to CASSAAGEYEQYF.

The chain is built from TRBV5-6 and TRBJ2-5; 13 bases fit TRBD2. The CDR3 runs to 16 residues. Germline V gene data show CDR1 as SGHDT and CDR2 as YYEEEE. V gave up 5 bases and J gave up 5 bases; unmatched junction bases: 9. The CDR3 DNA reads as TGTGCCAGCAGATCCACTAGCGGGAGGGCCGAGGAGACCCAGTACTTC. Translating gives CASRSTSGRAEETQYF. The full variable domain, its missing parts supplied by reference TRBV5-6 and TRBJ2-5, is DAGVTQSPTHLIKTRGQQVTLRCSPKSGHDTVSWYQQALGQGPQFIFQYYEEEERQRGNFPDRFSGHQFPNYSSELNVNALLLGDSALYLCASRSTSGRAEETQYFGPGTRLLVL.